Detailed here is one T cell receptor beta chain. CDR1 is SGDLS, CDR2 YYNGEE, per germline. V lost 0 bases and J lost 4, with 3 bases in between. This CDR3 has 12 residues. These data originate in a study of blood T cell repertoires in COVID-19. Seattle cases were enrolled at active infection and followed longitudinally. TCRdb keeps only in-frame clones here, not all; method: immunoSEQ multiplex PCR. The sample lists approximately 500,000 clones, around 90% occurring once. Sequencing was performed on peripheral blood. This receptor was obtained from a woman between 50 and 59 years old with COVID-19, enrolled during active disease. V is TRBV9 and J is TRBJ2-3; D gene uncertain. In DNA, the CDR3 is TGTGCCAGCAGCGTAGTCTCAGATACGCAGTATTTT. This sequence encodes CASSVVSDTQYF.